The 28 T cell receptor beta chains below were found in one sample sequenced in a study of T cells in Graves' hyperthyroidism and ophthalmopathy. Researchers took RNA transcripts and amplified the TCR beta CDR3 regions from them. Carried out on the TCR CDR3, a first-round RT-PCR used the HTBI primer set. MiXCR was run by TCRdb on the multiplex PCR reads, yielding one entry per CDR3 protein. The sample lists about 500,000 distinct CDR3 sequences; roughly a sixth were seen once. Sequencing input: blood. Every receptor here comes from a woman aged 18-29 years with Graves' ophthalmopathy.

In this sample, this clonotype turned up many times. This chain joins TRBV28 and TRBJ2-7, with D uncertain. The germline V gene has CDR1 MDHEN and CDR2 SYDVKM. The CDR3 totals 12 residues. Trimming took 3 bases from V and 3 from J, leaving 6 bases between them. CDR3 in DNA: TGTGCCAGCAGTTTTCAGGACTACGAGCAGTACTTC. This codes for CASSFQDYEQYF.

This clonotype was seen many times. The CDR3 DNA is TGCGCCAGCAGCGGCGGGGACGAGCAGTACTTC. This encodes CASSGGDEQYF. The genes are TRBV5-1 and TRBJ2-7; TRBD2 is a possible D gene (6 bases). Between the trimmed V and J ends, which lost 4 bases and 5 bases, there was a span of 7 bases. CDR1 SGHRS and CDR2 YFSETQ come from the germline V gene. The CDR3 is 11 residues long.

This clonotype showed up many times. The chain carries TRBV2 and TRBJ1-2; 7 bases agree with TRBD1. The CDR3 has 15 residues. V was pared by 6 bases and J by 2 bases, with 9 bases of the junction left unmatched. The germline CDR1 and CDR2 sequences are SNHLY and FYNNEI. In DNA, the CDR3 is TGTGCCAGCAGCGATTCCAGGGGGGGAAACTATGGCTACACCTTC. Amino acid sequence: CASSDSRGGNYGYTF.

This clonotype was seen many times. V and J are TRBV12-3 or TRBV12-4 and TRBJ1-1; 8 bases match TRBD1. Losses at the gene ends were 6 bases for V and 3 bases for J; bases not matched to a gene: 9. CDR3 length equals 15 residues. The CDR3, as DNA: TGTGCCAGCAGGGATACACGACAGGGGTACACTGAAGCTTTCTTT. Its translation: CASRDTRQGYTEAFF.

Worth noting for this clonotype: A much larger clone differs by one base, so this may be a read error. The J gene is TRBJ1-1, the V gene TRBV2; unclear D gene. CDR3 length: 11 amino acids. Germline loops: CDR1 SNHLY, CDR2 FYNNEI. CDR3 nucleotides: TGTACCAGCAGTGAAGTCTCTGAAGCTTTCTTT. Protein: CTSSEVSEAFF.

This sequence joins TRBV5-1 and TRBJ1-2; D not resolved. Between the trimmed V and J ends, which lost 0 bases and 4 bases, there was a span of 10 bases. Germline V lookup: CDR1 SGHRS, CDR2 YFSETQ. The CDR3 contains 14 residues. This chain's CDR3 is CASSLDEAGYGYTF. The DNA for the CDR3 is TGCGCCAGCAGCTTGGACGAAGCGGGCTATGGCTACACCTTC.

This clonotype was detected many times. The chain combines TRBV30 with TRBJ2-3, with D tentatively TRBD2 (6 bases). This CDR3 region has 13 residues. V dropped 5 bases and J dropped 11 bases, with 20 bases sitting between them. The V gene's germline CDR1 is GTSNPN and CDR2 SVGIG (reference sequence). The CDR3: CAWVRKGLQGQYF. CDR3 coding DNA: TGTGCCTGGGTTCGAAAGGGACTTCAAGGGCAGTATTTT.

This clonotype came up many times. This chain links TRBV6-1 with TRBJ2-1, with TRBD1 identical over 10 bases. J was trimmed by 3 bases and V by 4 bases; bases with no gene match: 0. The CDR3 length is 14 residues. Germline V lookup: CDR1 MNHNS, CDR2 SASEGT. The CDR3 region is CASSGTGGYNEQFF. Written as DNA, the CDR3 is TGTGCCAGCAGTGGGACAGGGGGCTACAATGAGCAGTTCTTC.

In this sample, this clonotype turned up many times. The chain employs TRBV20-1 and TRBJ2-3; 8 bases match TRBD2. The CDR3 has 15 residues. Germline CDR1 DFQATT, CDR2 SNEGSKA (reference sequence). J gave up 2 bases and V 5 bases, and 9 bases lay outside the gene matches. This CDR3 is CSASRAGVPTDTQYF. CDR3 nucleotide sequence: TGCAGTGCTTCTCGAGCGGGGGTCCCCACAGATACGCAGTATTTT.

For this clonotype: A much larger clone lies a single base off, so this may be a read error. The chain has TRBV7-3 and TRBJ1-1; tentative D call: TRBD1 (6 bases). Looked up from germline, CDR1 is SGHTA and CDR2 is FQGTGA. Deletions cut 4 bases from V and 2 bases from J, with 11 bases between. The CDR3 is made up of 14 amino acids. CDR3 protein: CASSSRQANTEAFF. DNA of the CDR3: TGTGCCAGCAGCTCGAGACAGGCAAACACTGAAGCTTTCTTT.

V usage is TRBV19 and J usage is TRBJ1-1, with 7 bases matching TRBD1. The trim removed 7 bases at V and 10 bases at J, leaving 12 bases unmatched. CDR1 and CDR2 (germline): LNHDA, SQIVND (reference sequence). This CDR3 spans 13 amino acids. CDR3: CASIPSDREVAFF. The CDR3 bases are TGTGCCAGTATCCCCTCCGACAGGGAGGTAGCTTTCTTT.

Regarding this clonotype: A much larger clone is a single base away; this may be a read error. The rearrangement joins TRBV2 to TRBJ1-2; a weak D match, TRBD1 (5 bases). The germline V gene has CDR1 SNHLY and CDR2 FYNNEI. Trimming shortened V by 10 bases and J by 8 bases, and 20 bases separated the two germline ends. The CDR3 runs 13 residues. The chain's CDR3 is CANLSREIGGYTF. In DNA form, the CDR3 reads TGTGCCAATCTATCCAGGGAGATCGGCGGCTACACCTTC.

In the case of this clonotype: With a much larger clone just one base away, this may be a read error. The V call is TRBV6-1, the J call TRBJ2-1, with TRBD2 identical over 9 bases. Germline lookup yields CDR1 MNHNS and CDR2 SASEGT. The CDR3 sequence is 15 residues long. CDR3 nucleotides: TGTGCCAGCAGTAAAGCGGGGGGCAGGGACAGTGAGCAGTTCTTC. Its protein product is CASSKAGGRDSEQFF.

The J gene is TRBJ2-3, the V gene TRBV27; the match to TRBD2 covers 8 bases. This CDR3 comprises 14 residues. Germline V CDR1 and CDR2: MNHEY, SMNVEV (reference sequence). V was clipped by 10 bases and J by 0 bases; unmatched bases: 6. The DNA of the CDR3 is TGTGCCATTCAAGCGGGGGCCAGCACAGATACGCAGTATTTT. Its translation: CAIQAGASTDTQYF.

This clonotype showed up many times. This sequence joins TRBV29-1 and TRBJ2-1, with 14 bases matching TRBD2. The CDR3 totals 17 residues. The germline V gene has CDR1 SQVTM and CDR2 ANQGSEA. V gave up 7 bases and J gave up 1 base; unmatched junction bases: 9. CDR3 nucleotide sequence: TGCAGCGGAGAGGGACTAGCGGGAGTGGCGTCCTACAATGAGCAGTTCTTC. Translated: CSGEGLAGVASYNEQFF.

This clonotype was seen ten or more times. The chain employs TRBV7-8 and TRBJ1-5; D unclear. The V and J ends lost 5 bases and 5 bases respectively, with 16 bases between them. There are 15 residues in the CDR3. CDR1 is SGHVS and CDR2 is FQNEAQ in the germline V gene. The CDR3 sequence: CASSDNRSGDQPQHF. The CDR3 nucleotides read TGTGCCAGCAGCGACAACCGATCAGGAGATCAGCCCCAGCATTTT.

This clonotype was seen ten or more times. The DNA for the CDR3 is TGTGCCAGCAGCCAGGGACAGGGGGCCTATGGCTACACCTTC. It codes for CASSQGQGAYGYTF. The J gene is TRBJ1-2, the V gene TRBV3-1; TRBD1 agrees at 12 bases. CDR3 size: 14 residues. Germline loops: CDR1 LGHDT, CDR2 YNNKEL (reference sequence). With 3 bases clipped from V and 4 bases from J, the junction kept 0 bases outside the gene matches.

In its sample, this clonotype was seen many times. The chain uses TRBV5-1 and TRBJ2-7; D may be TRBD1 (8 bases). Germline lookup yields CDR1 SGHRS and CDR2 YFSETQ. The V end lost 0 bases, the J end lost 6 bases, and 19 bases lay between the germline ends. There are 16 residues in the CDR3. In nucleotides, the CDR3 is TGCGCCAGCAGCTTGGCCTATCGGACAGGGACTATCGAGCAGTACTTC. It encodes CASSLAYRTGTIEQYF.

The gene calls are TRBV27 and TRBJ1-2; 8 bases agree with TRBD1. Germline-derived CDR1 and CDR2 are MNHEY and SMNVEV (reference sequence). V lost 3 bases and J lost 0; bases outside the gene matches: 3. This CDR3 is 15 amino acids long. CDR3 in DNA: TGTGCCAGCAGTTTCAGCAGGGGGCCTAACTATGGCTACACCTTC. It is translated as CASSFSRGPNYGYTF.

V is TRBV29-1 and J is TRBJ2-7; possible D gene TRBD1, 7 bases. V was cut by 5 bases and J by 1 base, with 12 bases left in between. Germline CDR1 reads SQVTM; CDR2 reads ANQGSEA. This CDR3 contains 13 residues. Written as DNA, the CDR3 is TGCAGCGTTTGGGCAGGGGGGTCCTACGAGCAGTACTTC. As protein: CSVWAGGSYEQYF.

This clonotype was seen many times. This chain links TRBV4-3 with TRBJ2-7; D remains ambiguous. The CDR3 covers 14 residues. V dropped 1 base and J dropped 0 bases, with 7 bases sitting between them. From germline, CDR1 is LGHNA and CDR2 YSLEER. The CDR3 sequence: CASSQVRFSYEQYF. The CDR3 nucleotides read TGCGCCAGCAGCCAAGTTCGGTTCTCCTACGAGCAGTACTTC.

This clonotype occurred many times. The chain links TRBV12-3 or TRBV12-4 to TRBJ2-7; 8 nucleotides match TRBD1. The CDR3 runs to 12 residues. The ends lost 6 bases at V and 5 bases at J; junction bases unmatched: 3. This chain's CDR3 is CASSRQGNEQYF. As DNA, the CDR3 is TGTGCCAGCAGCAGACAGGGGAACGAGCAGTACTTC.

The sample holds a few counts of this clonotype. In nucleotides, the CDR3 is TGTGCCAGCAGTTACTCGATCGCAACCAACTATGGCTACACCTTC. Encoded protein: CASSYSIATNYGYTF. The V gene is TRBV6-5, the J gene TRBJ1-2; D unresolved. The V end lost 0 bases, the J end lost 2 bases, and 10 bases lay between the germline ends. The CDR3 consists of 15 residues. Germline V CDR1 and CDR2: MNHEY, SVGAGI.

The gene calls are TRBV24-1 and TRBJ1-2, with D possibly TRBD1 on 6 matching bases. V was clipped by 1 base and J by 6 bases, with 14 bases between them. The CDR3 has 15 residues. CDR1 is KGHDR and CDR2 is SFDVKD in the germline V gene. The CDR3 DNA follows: TGTGCCACCAGTGATTTCCCATCAGGGGTGAATGGCTACACCTTC. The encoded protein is CATSDFPSGVNGYTF.

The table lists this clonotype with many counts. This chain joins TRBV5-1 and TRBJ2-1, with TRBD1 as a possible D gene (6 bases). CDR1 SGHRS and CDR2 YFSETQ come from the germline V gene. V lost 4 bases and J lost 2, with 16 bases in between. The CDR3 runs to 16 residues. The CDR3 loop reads CASSTPDSGAYNEQFF. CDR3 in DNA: TGCGCCAGCAGCACCCCGGACAGTGGAGCCTACAATGAGCAGTTCTTC.

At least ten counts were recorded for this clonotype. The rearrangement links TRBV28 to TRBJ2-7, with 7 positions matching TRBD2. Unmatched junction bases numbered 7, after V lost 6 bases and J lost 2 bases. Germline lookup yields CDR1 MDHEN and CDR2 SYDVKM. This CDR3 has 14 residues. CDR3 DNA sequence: TGTGCCAGCAGACCATCAACTAGCGCCTACGAGCAGTACTTC. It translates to CASRPSTSAYEQYF. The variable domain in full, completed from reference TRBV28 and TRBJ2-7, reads DVKVTQSSRYLVKRTGEKVFLECVQDMDHENMFWYRQDPGLGLRLIYFSYDVKMKEKGDIPEGYSVSREKKERFSLILESASTNQTSMYLCASRPSTSAYEQYFGPGTRLTVT.

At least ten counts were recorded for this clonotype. DNA for the CDR3: TGTGCCAGCAGTTTAAGGCAGGGAGGAGGAATGAACACTGAAGCTTTCTTT. Translated, it gives CASSLRQGGGMNTEAFF. V usage is TRBV27 and J usage is TRBJ1-1; possibly TRBD1 for D (5 bases). The V gene lost 2 bases and the J gene lost 0 bases, with 16 bases spanning the gap. Germline V gene data show CDR1 as MNHEY and CDR2 as SMNVEV (reference sequence). CDR3 length: 17 amino acids.

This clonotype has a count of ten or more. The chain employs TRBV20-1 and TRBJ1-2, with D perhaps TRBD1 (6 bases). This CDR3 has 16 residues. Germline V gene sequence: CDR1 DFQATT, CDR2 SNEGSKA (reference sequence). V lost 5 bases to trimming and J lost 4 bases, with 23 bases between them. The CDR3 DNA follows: TGCAGTGCTTTCAGCGGTGCGGGGGCCGGGGGCTATGGCTACACCTTC. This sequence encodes CSAFSGAGAGGYGYTF.